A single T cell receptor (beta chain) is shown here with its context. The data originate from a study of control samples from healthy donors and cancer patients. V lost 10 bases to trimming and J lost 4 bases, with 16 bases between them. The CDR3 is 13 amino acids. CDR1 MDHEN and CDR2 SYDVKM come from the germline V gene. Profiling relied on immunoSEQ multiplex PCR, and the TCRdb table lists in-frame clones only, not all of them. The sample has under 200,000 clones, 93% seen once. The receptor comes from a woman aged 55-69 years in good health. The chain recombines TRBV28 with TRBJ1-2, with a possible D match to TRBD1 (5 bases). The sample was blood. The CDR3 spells CATPSGRTYGYTF. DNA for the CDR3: TGTGCCACGCCTTCGGGACGGACCTATGGCTACACCTTC.